This TCR beta chain stems from a study of blood T cell repertoires in COVID-19. CDR1 is ENHRY, CDR2 SYGVKD, per germline. The V end was cut by 4 bases, the J end by 2 bases, with 19 bases between. This CDR3 is 17 amino acids long. Original analysis: Reference gene primer amplification gave estimated nucleated cell counts. The assay was immunoSEQ multiplex PCR, and TCRdb's table has in-frame clones only and misses some. The V and J calls and clone size were taken over from that table, and D and trimming were inferred from the DNA. The sample carries approximately 330,000 clones, around 87% recorded once.

The sequence was collected from a woman aged 45 to 65 with active or convalescent COVID-19. What was sequenced was peripheral blood. V is TRBV10-3 and J is TRBJ2-3; possible D gene TRBD1, 8 bases. CDR3 bases: TGTGCCATCAGTGGAAAACAGGGGGGGGACCCCACAGATACGCAGTATTTT. Its protein is CAISGKQGGDPTDTQYF.